This T cell receptor beta chain was profiled in a study of Ad26.COV2.S vaccination and SARS-CoV-2 variants listed by TCRdb under 2021. Concerning the study at large: Donors in the vaccine arm were drawn from COV1001, a phase I-IIa trial of Ad26.COV2.S in healthy adults that was multicentre, randomized, double-blind and placebo-controlled. Blinding of investigators to trial group allocation was maintained during experiments and outcome assessment. Ad26.COV2.S was given intramuscularly at 5x10^10 or 1x10^11 viral particles, as a single shot or as two shots 56 days apart. Sequencing of the TCRbeta repertoire served to evaluate the specificity and breadth of SARS-CoV-2-reactive T cell receptors following Ad26.COV2.S vaccination. A total of approximately 32 samples were included in the TCR-sequenced set, comprising roughly 19 Ad26.COV2.S vaccine recipients, 5 placebo recipients and 8 SARS-CoV-2 convalescent individuals. Participants in the trial were split at random into five groups of five each, receiving low-dose or high-dose Ad26.COV2.S once or twice, or else placebo on both occasions.

CDR3 length: 14 amino acids, cysteine to phenylalanine. Of all the DNA, just the CDR3 is kept, 42 bases in frame from base 1. Trimming takes 3 bases from V and 7 bases from J, and the germline ends sit 15 bases apart. The germline V gene (reference sequence) specifies SGHNT as CDR1 and YYREEE as CDR2. The sample's treatment or condition label, decoded: 15 to 20 received Ad26.COV2.S at low or high dose, single or two shots; about five received placebo; per-sample allocation not given. Repertoires of vaccine and placebo recipients were sequenced from samples collected on day 63 after the first injection. In Cohort 1b, about 27 adults aged 18-55 years were enrolled at a single site in Boston, USA, between 29 July and 7 August 2020. As a vaccine, Ad26.COV2.S was a replication-incompetent adenovirus type 26 vector that expressed a prefusion-stabilized SARS-CoV-2 spike protein derived from the original Wuhan strain.

This clone came up once. Its specific antigen is unknown. Base-call qualities are not available, and no considerably larger clone is one nucleotide away. Paper-wide results and their limitations: Ad26.COV2.S recipients had higher spike-specific TCR breadth than placebo recipients (P = 0.0014). Comparing responses between vaccine doses or regimens was not something the study was powered to do. Vaccine and placebo recipients had similar non-spike TCR breadth, a finding consistent with the vaccine containing only spike. The authors noted that the TCR breadth and depth analyses may have underestimated total T cell responses. Substantial breadth of spike-specific CD8+ and CD4+ T cell responses was reported after vaccination.

TCRbeta CDR3 regions were sequenced with the immunoSEQ Assay. After extraction, genomic DNA underwent amplification by bias-controlled multiplex PCR, followed by high-throughput sequencing. Processing in the source paper ran as follows. To quantify the absolute abundance of every unique TCRbeta CDR3 region, sequences were collapsed and filtered. T cell fraction was estimated by normalization of TCRbeta template counts to usable DNA, with usable DNA being measured through amplification of reference genes present in all nucleated cells. Repertoire TCRs were annotated as SARS-CoV-2-specific by exact matching of V gene, CDR3 amino acid sequence and J gene to a known reactive TCR set. The reference SARS-CoV-2 TCR set was obtained from MIRA and was filtered for enrichment in COVID-19-positive ImmuneCODE repertoires, whereby public or cross-reactive TCRs were removed. Using the MIRA antigens, annotated TCRs were further analysed by specific ORF or by position within an ORF. Depth was the summed frequency of annotated unique rearrangements, while breadth was defined as annotated unique rearrangements over total unique productive rearrangements. TCR breadth was compared between groups using two-sided Wilcoxon rank-sum tests. In its TCRdb copy, this immuneACCESS table keeps in-frame sequences only and misses some clones. Where compared with another copy, unresolved V genes explain less than half of these, and the others have no known cause. V and J calls and clone size are as listed in that table; D and trimming were resolved from the DNA. The sample yields 300,000 to 400,000 clones; roughly 84% were counted once. The ten most abundant clones make up about 3.4% of the sample.

Here the sequenced sample was peripheral blood, taken in a trial of Ad26.COV2.S vaccine versus placebo. This chain joins TRBV5-4 to TRBJ2-3; the D region may be TRBD1 or TRBD2, each matching 6 bases equally. The receptor comes from a person aged 18-60 years who received the Ad26.COV2.S COVID-19 vaccine or a placebo. The base sequence is TGTGCCAGCAGCTGGAGGGGGGCTCCGAATACGCAGTATTTT. Its product reads: CASSWRGAPNTQYF.